The next 16 T cell receptor beta chains were all read from a single sample in a study of T-cell reconstitution after alpha-beta-depleted transplantation in children. This sample's TCRbeta library carried unique molecular identifier barcodes. TCRdb itself ran the PCR reads through MiXCR, one entry per CDR3 protein. The sample lists around 270,000 distinct CDR3 sequences, about 9.5% occurring once. The sample in question was PBMCs, obtained before TCRalphabeta/CD19-depleted stem cell transplant. The receptors were sampled from a boy under three years old with acute myeloid leukemia, due to receive a stem cell transplant.

In this sample, this clonotype turned up many times. The genes are TRBV7-2 and TRBJ1-4, with a possible D match to TRBD1 (6 bases). This CDR3 spans 14 amino acids. Germline V lookup: CDR1 SGHTA, CDR2 FQGNSA. Trimming removed 3 bases from V and 7 bases from J, with 12 bases in between. CDR3 in amino acids: CASSFVGGGEKLFF. Written as DNA, the CDR3 is TGTGCCAGCAGCTTTGTGGGAGGGGGTGAAAAACTGTTTTTT. Using reference TRBV7-2 and TRBJ1-4 for the parts outside the CDR3, the full variable domain is GAGVSQSPSNKVTEKGKDVELRCDPISGHTALYWYRQSLGQGLEFLIYFQGNSAPDKSGLPSDRFSAERTGGSVSTLTIQRTQQEDSAVYLCASSFVGGGEKLFFGSGTQLSVL.

The chain's CDR3 is CATRGTGGDQPQHF. CDR3 nucleotides: TGTGCCACTCGTGGGACGGGGGGGGATCAGCCCCAGCATTTT. The rearrangement links TRBV2 to TRBJ1-5; TRBD1 is a possible D gene (5 bases). V was clipped by 10 bases and J by 5 bases, with 18 bases between them. From germline, CDR1 is SNHLY and CDR2 FYNNEI. The CDR3 totals 14 residues.

This clonotype has at least ten counts. The V and J genes are TRBV5-1 and TRBJ2-2, with unresolved D. The germline gives CDR1 SGHRS, CDR2 YFSETQ. V was cut by 6 bases and J by 0 bases, with 12 bases left in between. The CDR3 runs 15 residues. The CDR3 nucleotides are TGCGCCAGCACTTCTAGGTCCCCGAACACCGGGGAGCTGTTTTTT. It specifies CASTSRSPNTGELFF. The whole variable domain, remainder taken from reference TRBV5-1 and TRBJ2-2, is KAGVTQTPRYLIKTRGQQVTLSCSPISGHRSVSWYQQTPGQGLQFLFEYFSETQRNKGNFPGRFSGRQFSNSRSEMNVSTLELGDSALYLCASTSRSPNTGELFFGEGSRLTVL.

V gene TRBV24-1 combines with J gene TRBJ2-5, with D perhaps matching TRBD2 (6 bases). The CDR3 consists of 15 residues. With 3 bases removed from V and 1 base from J, the gap between germline ends came to 11 bases. Germline loops: CDR1 KGHDR, CDR2 SFDVKD. The CDR3 spells CATSDPTSTQETQYF. As DNA, the CDR3 is TGTGCCACCAGTGATCCGACTAGTACCCAAGAGACCCAGTACTTC.

This clonotype was observed at least ten times. The J gene is TRBJ2-1, the V gene TRBV29-1; TRBD2 aligns across 8 bases. The CDR3 has 14 residues. V lost 8 bases to trimming and J lost 6 bases; unmatched junction nucleotides: 12. The V gene's germline CDR1 is SQVTM and CDR2 ANQGSEA. The chain's CDR3 is CSTRVAGGTNEQFF. DNA of the CDR3: TGCAGCACACGAGTGGCGGGAGGAACCAATGAGCAGTTCTTC.

The chain links TRBV5-1 to TRBJ2-1; D tentatively fits TRBD1 or TRBD2 (7 bases each). Per germline, CDR1 SGHRS and CDR2 YFSETQ. V was clipped by 0 bases and J by 6 bases, with 16 bases between them. The CDR3 consists of 16 residues. The CDR3 sequence is CASSLGGGQLINEQFF. CDR3 nucleotides: TGCGCCAGCAGCTTGGGGGGGGGACAGCTCATCAATGAGCAGTTCTTC.

This chain links TRBV24-1 with TRBJ2-4; D is undetermined. Trimming shortened V by 1 base and J by 0 bases, and 12 bases separated the two germline ends. CDR1 is KGHDR, CDR2 SFDVKD, per germline. The CDR3 extends over 17 amino acids. The DNA of the CDR3 is TGTGCCACCAGTGATTTCACTTCGGAGTTAGCCAAAAACATTCAGTACTTC. Translation gives CATSDFTSELAKNIQYF.

This clonotype has a count of ten or more. V is TRBV6-1 and J is TRBJ2-3; 7 bases are shared with TRBD2. From germline, CDR1 is MNHNS and CDR2 SASEGT. V shed 5 bases, J shed 4 bases, and the junction held 3 bases outside the gene matches. This CDR3 region has 13 residues. This CDR3 is CASSPTSADTQYF. CDR3 nucleotides: TGTGCCAGCAGTCCTACTAGCGCAGATACGCAGTATTTT.

The chain combines TRBV18 with TRBJ2-7; 11 bases are a match to TRBD1. Germline trimming cut 6 bases from V and 7 bases from J; bases unmatched to any gene: 8. CDR3 length: 14 amino acids. CDR1 and CDR2 (germline): KGHSH, LQKENI. The CDR3 reads CASSPGTGGMEQYF. The CDR3 nucleotides read TGTGCCAGCTCCCCCGGGACAGGGGGGATGGAGCAGTACTTC. Using reference TRBV18 and TRBJ2-7 for the parts outside the CDR3, the full variable domain is NAGVMQNPRHLVRRRGQEARLRCSPMKGHSHVYWYRQLPEEGLKFMVYLQKENIIDESGMPKERFSAEFPKEGPSILRIQQVVRGDSAAYFCASSPGTGGMEQYFGPGTRLTVT.

Regarding this clonotype: A much larger clone lies a single base off, so this may be a read error. The CDR3 sequence: CSARGERDDQFF. The CDR3 DNA follows: TGCAGTGCTAGAGGGGAGCGGGATGACCAGTTCTTC. The J gene is TRBJ2-1, the V gene TRBV20-1, with 7 bases that match TRBD2. The CDR3 extends over 12 amino acids. Germline values: CDR1 DFQATT, CDR2 SNEGSKA (reference sequence).

This clonotype was observed at least ten times. The junction and the germline gene differ at one end; a read error may be behind it. The chain has TRBV2 and TRBJ2-7; TRBD1 or TRBD2 may be the D gene (5 bases each). CDR1 and CDR2 from the germline V gene are SNHLY and FYNNEI. CDR3 length equals 12 residues. This CDR3 is CASSTFGGWGNF. CDR3 nucleotide sequence: TGTGCCAGCAGTACCTTCGGAGGTTGGGGGAACTTC.

This clonotype has only a few counts. This chain connects TRBV7-9 to TRBJ1-1; 7 nucleotides line up with TRBD1. J gave up 1 base and V 11 bases, and 7 bases lay outside the gene matches. Germline lookup yields CDR1 SEHNR and CDR2 FQNEAQ (reference sequence). The CDR3 totals 13 residues. As DNA, the CDR3 is TGTGCCCGAACGAGGGGGCGGAACACTGAAGCTTTCTTT. Translating it yields CARTRGRNTEAFF.

This clonotype was detected many times. This sequence joins TRBV28 and TRBJ1-5; 8 bases fit TRBD1. The CDR3 spans 18 residues. Germline CDR1 reads MDHEN; CDR2 reads SYDVKM. J was trimmed by 1 base and V by 4 bases; bases with no gene match: 12. CDR3 sequence reads: CASSYYGQGAFSNQPQHF. The CDR3 DNA follows: TGTGCCAGCAGTTACTATGGACAGGGCGCTTTCAGCAATCAGCCCCAGCATTTT.

The table lists this clonotype with many counts. V gene TRBV12-3 or TRBV12-4 combines with J gene TRBJ1-2; D call uncertain. V gave up 8 bases and J gave up 4 bases, with 17 bases separating them. This CDR3 has 14 amino acids. In DNA form, the CDR3 reads TGTGCCAGCGGTTCCGGACTACTCTCCTATGGCTACACCTTC. Residues: CASGSGLLSYGYTF.

This clonotype was found many times. The rearrangement joins TRBV4-3 to TRBJ2-5; D unclear. This CDR3 is 13 amino acids long. V lost 0 bases, J lost 5 bases, and 7 bases lay in between. Germline CDR1 is LGHNA and CDR2 is YSLEER. CDR3 in amino acids: CASSQDIPETQYF. CDR3 in DNA: TGCGCCAGCAGCCAAGACATTCCTGAGACCCAGTACTTC.

This clonotype showed up many times. This chain links TRBV4-3 with TRBJ2-3, with TRBD2 identical over 9 bases. Germline V CDR1 and CDR2: LGHNA, YSLEER. J was trimmed by 0 bases and V by 0 bases; bases with no gene match: 1. The CDR3 extends over 16 amino acids. The CDR3 DNA reads TGCGCCAGCAGCCAAGATGCGGGAGGGAGCACAGATACGCAGTATTTT. Amino acids: CASSQDAGGSTDTQYF.